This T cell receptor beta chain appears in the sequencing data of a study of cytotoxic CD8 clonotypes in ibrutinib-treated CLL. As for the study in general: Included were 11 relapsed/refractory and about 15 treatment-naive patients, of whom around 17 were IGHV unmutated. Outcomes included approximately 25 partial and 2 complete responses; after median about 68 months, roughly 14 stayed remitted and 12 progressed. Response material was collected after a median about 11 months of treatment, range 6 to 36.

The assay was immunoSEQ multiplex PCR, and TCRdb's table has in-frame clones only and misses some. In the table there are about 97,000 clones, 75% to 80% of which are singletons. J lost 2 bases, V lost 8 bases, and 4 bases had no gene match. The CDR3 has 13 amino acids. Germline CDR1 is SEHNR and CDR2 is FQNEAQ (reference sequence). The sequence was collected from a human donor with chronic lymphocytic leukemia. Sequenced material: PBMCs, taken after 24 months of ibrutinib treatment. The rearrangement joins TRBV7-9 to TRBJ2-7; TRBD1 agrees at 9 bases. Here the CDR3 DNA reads TGTGCCAGCTCCCGGACAGGGGCCTACGAGCAGTACTTC. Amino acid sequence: CASSRTGAYEQYF.